Below, 27 T cell receptor beta chains from the same sample are listed, as sequenced in a study of identical twins. TCRdb processed the 5' RACE reads anew with MiXCR; each CDR3 protein has one entry. The sample contains 250,000 to 350,000 distinct CDR3 sequences, roughly 9.8% of which appear only once. These same data were also listed under a study on yellow fever vaccine responses in identical twins.

The specimen sequenced was CD8+ T cells sorted from blood. The receptors shown here come from a woman under 30 in good health.

In regard to this clonotype: This may be a read error: a much more frequent sequence differs by one nucleotide. V gene TRBV29-1 combines with J gene TRBJ1-1; D perhaps matches TRBD1 (6 bases). The CDR3 spans 11 residues. CDR1 and CDR2 (germline): SQVTM, ANQGSEA. The CDR3 sequence: CGAIAGQKAFF. The CDR3 DNA reads TGCGGCGCGATCGCGGGACAAAAAGCTTTCTTT.

This clonotype came up once. This sequence joins TRBV7-9 and TRBJ2-5; D is perhaps TRBD2 (5 bases). The CDR3 spans 15 residues. Germline V gene lookup returns CDR1 SEHNR and CDR2 FQNEAQ (reference sequence). V lost 2 bases and J 0 bases, leaving 10 bases between the germline ends. In nucleotides, the CDR3 is TGTGCCAGCAGCTTACACAGCGGAAACCAAGAGACCCAGTACTTC. Its translation is CASSLHSGNQETQYF.

V is TRBV6-5 and J is TRBJ2-3; TRBD2 matches 8 bases. From germline, CDR1 is MNHEY and CDR2 SVGAGI. V lost 0 bases and J lost 2; bases outside the gene matches: 1. This CDR3 is 15 amino acids long. The CDR3 nucleotides are TGTGCCAGCAGTTACTCTAGCGGGGACACAGATACGCAGTATTTT. This encodes CASSYSSGDTDTQYF.

Many counts were recorded for this clonotype. This chain joins TRBV7-8 and TRBJ2-7; D is undetermined. V lost 2 bases to trimming and J lost 3 bases, with 17 bases between them. Germline CDR1 reads SGHVS; CDR2 reads FQNEAQ. This CDR3 is built from 16 residues. DNA for the CDR3: TGTGCCAGCAGCTTATTCGGCCCCCAGTCCCTCTACGAGCAGTACTTC. It encodes CASSLFGPQSLYEQYF.

This clonotype was picked up many times. V gene TRBV5-1 combines with J gene TRBJ1-1; D call uncertain. Looked up from germline, CDR1 is SGHRS and CDR2 is YFSETQ. The CDR3 is 14 residues long. Trimming removed 0 bases at V and 1 base at J, with 7 bases between. The CDR3 sequence is CASSLGAQNTEAFF. For the CDR3, the DNA is TGCGCCAGCAGCTTGGGGGCACAGAACACTGAAGCTTTCTTT.

V usage is TRBV10-1 and J usage is TRBJ2-7, with D possibly matching TRBD2 (6 bases). This CDR3 contains 14 residues. Trimming removed 6 bases at V and 2 bases at J, with 14 bases between. The germline V gene encodes CDR1 WNHNN and CDR2 SYGVQD (reference sequence). The CDR3 region has the DNA TGCGCCAGCAGCGCGACGGGACTTCCCTACGAGCAGTACTTC. Its translation is CASSATGLPYEQYF.

This clonotype was detected only a few times. The chain recombines TRBV5-1 with TRBJ2-2; 9 nucleotides match TRBD1. Unmatched junction bases numbered 11, after V lost 4 bases and J lost 4 bases. The CDR3 length is 17 residues. Germline loops: CDR1 SGHRS, CDR2 YFSETQ. CDR3 nucleotide sequence: TGCGCCAGCAGCGCGGGACAGGGAAAGAGATTCACCGGGGAGCTGTTTTTT. It codes for CASSAGQGKRFTGELFF.

This clonotype was detected a few times. CDR3 amino acids: CATGDPSSYEQYF. CDR3 DNA sequence: TGTGCCACCGGAGATCCGAGCTCCTACGAGCAGTACTTC. This sequence joins TRBV2 and TRBJ2-7; D gene uncertain. The CDR3 runs 13 residues. Germline lookup yields CDR1 SNHLY and CDR2 FYNNEI. Trimming shortened V by 10 bases and J by 0 bases, and 13 bases separated the two germline ends.

This clonotype has at least ten counts. This rearrangement joins TRBV12-3 or TRBV12-4 to TRBJ2-7; D possibly corresponds to TRBD2 (5 bases). This CDR3 is 14 amino acids long. The V end lost 3 bases, the J end lost 2 bases, and 11 bases lay between the germline ends. The CDR3 nucleotides read TGTGCCAGCAGTTTTAGGGAGAACCCCTACGAGCAGTACTTC. Protein: CASSFRENPYEQYF.

The CDR3 DNA sequence: TGTGCCAGCAGTGAATGGGACAGCTCCTACAATGAGCAGTTCTTC. Its protein product is CASSEWDSSYNEQFF. This chain joins TRBV25-1 and TRBJ2-1; 7 positions agree with TRBD1. The CDR3 totals 15 residues. CDR1 is MGHDK, CDR2 SYGVNS, per germline. The ends lost 1 base at V and 0 bases at J; junction bases unmatched: 0.

This clonotype was detected ten times or more. The gene calls are TRBV7-9 and TRBJ1-2; 7 nucleotides match TRBD1. The CDR3 length is 15 residues. Trimming took 4 bases from V and 5 from J; bases not matched to a gene: 10. The germline V gene encodes CDR1 SEHNR and CDR2 FQNEAQ (reference sequence). CDR3 region: CASSSGQAGGYGYTF. CDR3 DNA sequence: TGTGCCAGCAGCTCCGGACAGGCTGGGGGTTATGGCTACACCTTC.

The genes are TRBV20-1 and TRBJ2-7; either TRBD1 or TRBD2 may supply D (6 bases each). Germline assignment: CDR1 DFQATT and CDR2 SNEGSKA (reference sequence). V was trimmed by 1 base and J by 3 bases, leaving 13 bases between them. CDR3 size: 14 residues. The CDR3: CSARVLEGVYEQYF. The CDR3 nucleotides are TGCAGTGCTAGAGTCCTGGAGGGGGTCTACGAGCAGTACTTC.

This sequence joins TRBV7-8 and TRBJ1-1; no clear D gene. The CDR3 is 12 residues long. Trimming cost V 1 base and J 7 bases, with 7 bases left between them. The V gene's germline CDR1 is SGHVS and CDR2 FQNEAQ. The chain's CDR3 is CASSLDYNEAFF. Written as DNA, the CDR3 is TGTGCCAGCAGCTTAGACTACAATGAAGCTTTCTTT.

This clonotype was recorded many times. The J gene is TRBJ2-5, the V gene TRBV5-1; possible D gene TRBD2, 5 bases. This CDR3 spans 14 amino acids. Between the trimmed V and J ends, which lost 0 bases and 10 bases, there was a span of 16 bases. The germline V gene encodes CDR1 SGHRS and CDR2 YFSETQ. This CDR3 reads CASSLEPAEDLQYF. The CDR3 DNA sequence: TGCGCCAGCAGCTTGGAACCAGCGGAGGACCTCCAGTACTTC.

This clonotype occurred a few times. The chain links TRBV6-1 to TRBJ2-3; 8 bases are a match to TRBD2. This CDR3 has 16 residues. Germline V gene lookup returns CDR1 MNHNS and CDR2 SASEGT. V gave up 5 bases and J gave up 4 bases; unmatched junction bases: 11. The CDR3 reads CASSLTGLATADTQYF. CDR3 DNA: TGTGCCAGCAGTCTGACTGGACTAGCTACCGCAGATACGCAGTATTTT.

This clonotype appeared a few times. The J gene is TRBJ2-7, the V gene TRBV30, with D uncertain. V gave up 3 bases and J gave up 4 bases, with 13 bases separating them. There are 13 residues in the CDR3. The V gene's germline CDR1 is GTSNPN and CDR2 SVGIG (reference sequence). For the CDR3, the DNA is TGTGCCTGGAGCATCGGCAAGAAGTACGAGCAGTACTTC. It translates to CAWSIGKKYEQYF.

This clonotype occurred a few times. CDR3 bases: TGTGCCAGCAAGCGCCCCCCTGAGCAGTTCTTC. Protein sequence: CASKRPPEQFF. The chain is built from TRBV28 and TRBJ2-1; D gene uncertain. Trimming cost V 7 bases and J 9 bases, with 10 bases left between them. CDR1 and CDR2 (germline): MDHEN, SYDVKM. This CDR3 comprises 11 residues.

The chain carries TRBV7-8 and TRBJ2-5; TRBD2 might be the D (6 bases). Trimming stripped 1 base from V and 4 bases from J, with 10 bases between. Germline CDR1 reads SGHVS; CDR2 reads FQNEAQ. This CDR3 is built from 14 residues. In DNA form, the CDR3 reads TGTGCCAGCAGCTTAGTTGGAGGGGTAGAGACCCAGTACTTC. As protein: CASSLVGGVETQYF.

The chain carries TRBV7-9 and TRBJ2-7, with D tentatively TRBD1 (6 bases). The length of the CDR3 is 13 residues. Trimming pared 6 bases from V and 3 bases from J, leaving 12 bases between. Germline assignment: CDR1 SEHNR and CDR2 FQNEAQ (reference sequence). CDR3 in DNA: TGTGCCAGCAGGTCAGGGGACAACTACGAGCAGTACTTC. This gives the protein CASRSGDNYEQYF.

This clonotype came up many times. The chain links TRBV12-3 or TRBV12-4 to TRBJ2-7; 8 bases line up with TRBD2. CDR3 size: 12 residues. V lost 4 bases to trimming and J lost 9 bases; unmatched junction nucleotides: 5. CDR3 DNA: TGTGCCAGCAGTTCCGGGGGGGCGGCGCAGTACTTC. It translates to CASSSGGAAQYF.

This clonotype was observed at least ten times. The chain couples TRBV11-2 to TRBJ2-5, with D possibly being TRBD1 (6 bases). V shed 2 bases and J shed 4 bases, with 11 bases lying between them. The CDR3 is made up of 14 amino acids. Germline V gene sequence: CDR1 SGHAT, CDR2 FQNNGV. The CDR3 protein is CASSLPGAAETQYF. CDR3 coding DNA: TGTGCCAGCAGCTTACCAGGGGCAGCAGAGACCCAGTACTTC.

This clonotype was detected only a few times. The genes are TRBV2 and TRBJ2-3, with D perhaps matching TRBD1 or TRBD2 (6 bases each). V was cut by 7 bases and J by 2 bases, with 16 bases left in between. The CDR3 has 15 residues. CDR1 is SNHLY, CDR2 FYNNEI, per germline. CDR3 residues: CASTQGGSPTDTQYF. The CDR3 coding sequence is TGTGCCAGCACCCAAGGGGGGAGTCCCACAGATACGCAGTATTTT.

This clonotype was seen only a few times. The chain employs TRBV7-9 and TRBJ2-7; the D is unclear. Germline V CDR1 and CDR2: SEHNR, FQNEAQ (reference sequence). The CDR3 is 12 amino acids. Between the trimmed V and J ends, which lost 5 bases and 4 bases, there was a span of 9 bases. CDR3 sequence (DNA): TGTGCCAGCAGCCGCGGAGCGTACGAGCAGTACTTC. It specifies CASSRGAYEQYF.

This clonotype occurred a few times. The V call is TRBV27, the J call TRBJ2-2, with 7 nucleotides matching TRBD2. The CDR3 contains 15 residues. V was clipped by 5 bases and J by 1 base; unmatched bases: 4. The V gene's germline CDR1 is MNHEY and CDR2 SMNVEV (reference sequence). The CDR3 spells CASSPTSLNTGELFF. For the CDR3, the DNA is TGTGCCAGCAGTCCGACTAGCCTGAACACCGGGGAGCTGTTTTTT.

This chain joins TRBV7-2 and TRBJ2-7; 7 nucleotides agree with TRBD2. Germline V gene sequence: CDR1 SGHTA, CDR2 FQGNSA. The CDR3 has 15 amino acids. With V trimmed by 1 base and J by 2 bases, 5 bases remained unmatched. The CDR3 DNA sequence: TGTGCCAGCAGCTTAGGGGCGGGAGTTGCCTACGAGCAGTACTTC. Amino acids: CASSLGAGVAYEQYF.

The sample holds many counts of this clonotype. V usage is TRBV25-1 and J usage is TRBJ1-1; no reliable D call. The germline V and J ends were trimmed by 1 base and 4 bases, with 10 bases remaining between them. CDR3 length: 14 amino acids. Germline-derived CDR1 and CDR2 are MGHDK and SYGVNS. The CDR3 loop is CASSEFSVGTEAFF. The CDR3 DNA reads as TGTGCCAGCAGTGAATTCAGTGTTGGCACTGAAGCTTTCTTT.

This clonotype was seen more than once but under ten times. The chain has TRBV4-3 and TRBJ2-1, with D possibly matching TRBD2 (7 bases). The CDR3 contains 15 residues. With 0 bases removed from V and 8 bases from J, the gap between germline ends came to 14 bases. Germline V gene sequence: CDR1 LGHNA, CDR2 YSLEER. As DNA, the CDR3 is TGCGCCAGCAGCCAAGATTGGAGGGAGGGGGATGAGCAGTTCTTC. Residues: CASSQDWREGDEQFF.